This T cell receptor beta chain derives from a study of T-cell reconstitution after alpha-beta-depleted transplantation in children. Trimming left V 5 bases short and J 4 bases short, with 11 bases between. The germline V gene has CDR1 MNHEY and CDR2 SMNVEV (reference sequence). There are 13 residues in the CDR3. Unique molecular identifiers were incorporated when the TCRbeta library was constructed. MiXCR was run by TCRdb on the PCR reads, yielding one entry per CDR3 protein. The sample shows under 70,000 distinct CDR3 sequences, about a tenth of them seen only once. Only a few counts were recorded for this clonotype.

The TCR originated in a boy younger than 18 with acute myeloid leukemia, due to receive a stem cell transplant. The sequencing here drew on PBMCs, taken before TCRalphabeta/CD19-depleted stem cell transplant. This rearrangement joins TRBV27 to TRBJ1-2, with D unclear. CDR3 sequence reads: CASSPAAAYGYTF. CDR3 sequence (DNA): TGTGCCAGCAGTCCGGCAGCTGCCTATGGCTACACCTTC.